This T cell receptor beta chain was sequenced in a study of spatial heterogeneity in lung cancer. About the research overall: The count of detected beta-chain sequences consistently exceeded that of alpha-chain sequences. Study findings and constraints: The appearance of ubiquitous expanded tumor TCRs in blood was greater at resection than follow-up.

This sample's time point: sample taken at primary tumor resection. Whole RNA obtained from tumor, nontumor lung or frozen PBMC underwent sequencing without sorting. The donor group consisted of roughly 70 patients who had untreated, early-stage non-small cell lung cancer. TCRdb reprocessed the 5' RACE reads via MiXCR and lists one record per CDR3 protein. This sample yields about 90,000 distinct CDR3 sequences, of which approximately 8.6% are seen a single time; about 7.1% belongs to the top ten. This clonotype was found many times. Its antigen is as yet unknown. The CDR3 has 13 amino acids. V gene TRBV21-1 combines with J gene TRBJ2-5. TRBV21-1 is designated a pseudogene. Material: PBMCs, obtained at surgery. This clonotype was sampled from a male donor with early-stage non-small cell lung cancer. CDR3: CARPHRLGETQYF. The CDR3 nucleotides read TGTGCCAGGCCTCATAGACTGGGAGAGACCCAGTACTTC.